The following is a T cell receptor beta chain sequence with its context. The antigen remains unidentified. Using immunoSEQ multiplex PCR, the repertoire was profiled, and TCRdb retains in-frame clones only, with some absent. The sample carries some 87,000 clones, 90% to 97% recorded once. The data belong to a study of cytomegalovirus exposure and HLA in healthy donors. The study, taken as a whole, reports: A later analysis found first-cohort TCR clusters tended to co-occur in the 90 to 150 validation repertoires. Some TCR beta chains (164 of them) were listed as cytomegalovirus-associated.

Trimming at V came to 5 bases and at J to 2 bases, leaving 5 bases not matched to a gene. In germline, CDR1 is SGHNT, CDR2 YENEEA. This CDR3 is built from 15 residues. The clonotype comes from a woman aged 18-29 years in good health and CMV-seronegative. Sequencing was performed on PBMCs. V usage is TRBV11-3 and J usage is TRBJ2-3; 9 bases map to TRBD2. For the CDR3, the DNA is TGTGCCAGCAGCCTCGGCGGGAGGGTCACAGATACGCAGTATTTT. It yields the protein CASSLGGRVTDTQYF.